This TCR beta chain was captured by sequencing in a study of control samples from healthy donors and cancer patients. Between the trimmed V and J ends, which lost 6 bases and 4 bases, there was a span of 12 bases. There are 14 residues in the CDR3. Germline V gives CDR1 PRHDT, CDR2 FYEKMQ (reference sequence). Data came from immunoSEQ multiplex PCR; TCRdb stores just in-frame clones and leaves some out. The sample consists of about 120,000 clones, about 87% of them appearing once. The material sequenced was blood. The chain carries TRBV13 and TRBJ2-2; perhaps TRBD1 as D (6 bases). The origin of this receptor is a young man in good health. The CDR3: CASRQGPSTGELFF. CDR3 in DNA: TGTGCCAGCAGACAGGGCCCGAGCACCGGGGAGCTGTTTTTT.